This TCR beta chain was recorded in a study of molecular identifiers for immune sequencing clone quantification. V trimming: 6 bases; J trimming: 3 bases; junction bases outside the gene matches: 16. CDR1 LNHNV and CDR2 YYDKDF come from the germline V gene (reference sequence). The CDR3 loop spans 17 amino acids. Bulk TCR library preparation followed previously described methods with listed TCR primers. TCRdb re-analysed the PCR reads in MiXCR, keeping a single row per CDR3 protein. The sample has about 640,000 distinct CDR3 sequences; nearly 20% are singletons. There are a few counts of this clonotype. Antigen: not known. Study results and caveats: The study found clones above 20 RNA copies held over 99% of effector molecules and under 1% in naive cells.

This clonotype was obtained from a human donor in good health. Some libraries in this study had Jurkat cell RNA spiked in. The V call is TRBV15, the J call TRBJ1-2, with 7 bases that match TRBD1. Sequencing was done on a sample of naive CD8+ T cells from blood, with Jurkat cell RNA spiked in. The sample's subset: FACS-sorted CD8+CD4-CCR7+CD45RA+ naive T cells. The CDR3 DNA is TGTGCCACCAGAGCGGACCGGGACAGCACGTCTTACTATGGCTACACCTTC. It specifies CATRADRDSTSYYGYTF. The full variable domain, in which reference TRBV15 and TRBJ1-2 provide the parts outside the CDR3, is DAMVIQNPRYQVTQFGKPVTLSCSQTLNHNVMYWYQQKSSQAPKLLFHYYDKDFNNEADTPDNFQSRRPNTSFCFLDIRSPGLGDTAMYLCATRADRDSTSYYGYTFGSGTRLTVV.